A selection of T cell receptor beta chains follows, all from one sample in a study of shared clonotypes between healthy human individuals. Here immunoSEQ multiplex PCR was the method, and the copy in TCRdb shows in-frame clones only, minus some. The data contain approximately 740,000 clones, more than 85% of them singletons. The source material was naive CD8+ T cells sorted from blood. These receptors all stem from a man aged 25 to 45 in good health. The CDR3 runs from the conserved cysteine through the conserved F or W. The order of the fields is J gene, clone size, V gene, D gene, CDR3 protein, CDR3 DNA. The D gene is left open where the match is weak. Expanded clones get a size class; other rows say once, few or many, or leave the size out.

J gene: TRBJ2-7; clone size: -; V gene: TRBV7-9; D gene: TRBD2; CDR3 protein: CASSASSGRGEQYF; CDR3 DNA: TGTGCCAGCAGCGCCTCTAGCGGGAGAGGCGAGCAGTACTTC
J gene: TRBJ1-1; clone size: -; V gene: TRBV7-9; D gene: -; CDR3 protein: CASSSNSGNTEAFF; CDR3 DNA: TGTGCCAGCAGCTCCAATTCGGGTAACACTGAAGCTTTCTTT
J gene: TRBJ1-1; clone size: few; V gene: TRBV28; D gene: -; CDR3 protein: CASSSTYRSFF; CDR3 DNA: TGTGCCAGCAGTTCCACATATCGTTCTTTCTTT
J gene: TRBJ2-1; clone size: -; V gene: TRBV28; D gene: TRBD2; CDR3 protein: CASSFPEASGSEIRPYNEQFF; CDR3 DNA: TGTGCCAGCAGTTTCCCAGAGGCTAGCGGGAGTGAAATAAGGCCATACAATGAGCAGTTCTTC
J gene: TRBJ2-7; clone size: many; V gene: TRBV7-9; D gene: -; CDR3 protein: CASSLAGTPYEQYF; CDR3 DNA: TGTGCCAGCAGCTTGGCCGGGACTCCCTACGAGCAGTACTTC
J gene: TRBJ2-1; clone size: -; V gene: TRBV21-1; D gene: -; CDR3 protein: CASSKSPGGRGNEQFF; CDR3 DNA: TGTGCCAGCAGCAAATCTCCAGGGGGCCGCGGAAATGAGCAGTTCTTC
J gene: TRBJ2-3; clone size: -; V gene: TRBV4-1; D gene: -; CDR3 protein: CASSQLADSGTDTQYF; CDR3 DNA: TGCGCCAGCAGCCAACTGGCGGACAGCGGCACAGATACGCAGTATTTT
J gene: TRBJ2-7; clone size: -; V gene: TRBV9; D gene: -; CDR3 protein: CASSVGDSYYEQYF; CDR3 DNA: TGTGCCAGCAGCGTAGGTGACAGTTACTACGAGCAGTACTTC
J gene: TRBJ2-6; clone size: -; V gene: TRBV5-4; D gene: -; CDR3 protein: CASSLRWDPDRSGANVLTF; CDR3 DNA: TGTGCCAGCAGCTTACGCTGGGACCCAGACCGCTCTGGGGCCAACGTCCTGACTTTC
J gene: TRBJ2-7; clone size: -; V gene: TRBV2; D gene: -; CDR3 protein: CASSEAGSSYEQYF; CDR3 DNA: TGTGCCAGCAGTGAGGCGGGGAGCTCCTACGAGCAGTACTTC
J gene: TRBJ2-1; clone size: -; V gene: TRBV5-6; D gene: TRBD1; CDR3 protein: CASSGSQGFNEQFF; CDR3 DNA: TGTGCCAGCAGCGGTTCACAGGGGTTCAATGAGCAGTTCTTC
J gene: TRBJ2-5; clone size: -; V gene: TRBV7-3; D gene: -; CDR3 protein: CASSLIKVGREETQYF; CDR3 DNA: TGTGCCAGCAGCTTAATTAAGGTAGGCAGGGAAGAGACCCAGTACTTC
J gene: TRBJ2-3; clone size: once; V gene: TRBV7-2; D gene: -; CDR3 protein: CASSSQGRKDTQYF; CDR3 DNA: TGTGCCAGCAGTTCCCAGGGGAGGAAAGATACGCAGTATTTT
J gene: TRBJ1-5; clone size: -; V gene: TRBV6-1; D gene: -; CDR3 protein: CASSEQGILLNQPQHF; CDR3 DNA: TGTGCCAGCAGTGAACAGGGAATCCTTCTCAATCAGCCCCAGCATTTT
J gene: TRBJ2-1; clone size: once; V gene: TRBV10-1; D gene: -; CDR3 protein: CASSGGSNEQFF; CDR3 DNA: TGCGCCAGCAGTGGGGGTAGCAATGAGCAGTTCTTC
J gene: TRBJ2-1; clone size: -; V gene: TRBV9; D gene: TRBD2; CDR3 protein: CASSVPQGTSGSDEQFF; CDR3 DNA: TGTGCCAGCAGCGTACCCCAGGGGACTAGCGGGAGCGATGAGCAGTTCTTC
J gene: TRBJ1-5; clone size: -; V gene: TRBV19; D gene: -; CDR3 protein: CASSMIRGNQPQHF; CDR3 DNA: TGTGCCAGTAGTATGATCAGGGGCAATCAGCCCCAGCATTTT